The next 9 T cell receptor beta chains were all read from a single sample in a study of T cell responses to AZD1222 COVID-19 vaccine. This table comes from immunoSEQ multiplex PCR, and its TCRdb copy is limited to in-frame clones, with some not included. The table lists 150,000 to 180,000 clones, 88% of them singletons. The source was peripheral blood, collected on day 0 of AZD1222 vaccination. The origin of the receptors is an adult in good health.

As for this clone: One end of the junction varies from germline; a read error may be responsible. The CDR3 DNA follows: TGTGCGACCAGTATCCAGGGGGGTCTGAAAGAGCAGTACTTC. Translating it yields CATSIQGGLKEQYF. The chain couples TRBV15 to TRBJ2-7; possible D gene TRBD1, 7 bases. This CDR3 has 14 amino acids. CDR1 LNHNV and CDR2 YYDKDF come from the germline V gene (reference sequence).

The chain employs TRBV12-3 or TRBV12-4 and TRBJ1-2, with D maybe TRBD1 (5 bases). This CDR3 has 11 amino acids. V was shortened by 6 bases and J by 7 bases, with 9 bases between the two germline ends. Written as DNA, the CDR3 is TGTGCCAGCAGGGCAGGGTTTGGCTACACCTTC. Its translation is CASRAGFGYTF.

Only one count was recorded for this clone. The V gene is TRBV15, the J gene TRBJ1-1, with TRBD1 as a possible D gene (6 bases). This CDR3 spans 14 amino acids. Between the trimmed V and J ends, which lost 1 base and 8 bases, there was a span of 14 bases. CDR1 is LNHNV and CDR2 is YYDKDF in the germline V gene (reference sequence). The CDR3 DNA follows: TGTGCCACCAGCAGAGGACAGGATCCCTTCGAAGCTTTCTTT. It translates to CATSRGQDPFEAFF.

This clone was recorded a few times. The chain has TRBV9 and TRBJ1-3; a possible D gene is TRBD1 (5 bases). Germline-derived CDR1 and CDR2 are SGDLS and YYNGEE. This CDR3 has 16 amino acids. The V end lost 0 bases, the J end lost 0 bases, and 10 bases lay between the germline ends. The CDR3 loop is CASSVGDSFSGNTIYF. In DNA, the CDR3 is TGTGCCAGCAGCGTAGGGGACTCATTCTCTGGAAACACCATATATTTT.

The sample holds one count of this clone. The rearrangement uses TRBV19 and TRBJ2-6; 11 bases are a match to TRBD1. Germline lookup yields CDR1 LNHDA and CDR2 SQIVND (reference sequence). The CDR3 has 15 residues. The J segment lost 2 bases and the V segment lost 8 bases, leaving 2 bases of the junction unmatched. Here the CDR3 DNA reads TGTGCCAGTCGGGACAGGGGGGCTGGGGCCAACGTCCTGACTTTC. It yields the protein CASRDRGAGANVLTF.

The chain employs TRBV27 and TRBJ1-1; TRBD1 is a possible D gene (6 bases). The V end was cut by 7 bases, the J end by 7 bases, with 16 bases between. The CDR3 totals 13 residues. CDR1 MNHEY and CDR2 SMNVEV come from the germline V gene (reference sequence). CDR3 nucleotide sequence: TGTGCCAGCACCACGATACAGGGACTTGAAGCTTTCTTT. Encoded protein: CASTTIQGLEAFF.

Ten or more counts support this clone. Distinct nucleotide sequences in the sample also encode this CDR3. The chain carries TRBV28 and TRBJ2-7; D unclear. Germline loops: CDR1 MDHEN, CDR2 SYDVKM. CDR3 length: 11 amino acids. The V end lost 3 bases, the J end lost 4 bases, and 4 bases lay between the germline ends. The CDR3 spells CASSLGYEQYF. CDR3 nucleotides: TGTGCCAGCAGTTTGGGGTACGAGCAGTACTTC.

The chain links TRBV29-1 to TRBJ2-2; D gene unclear. This CDR3 contains 13 residues. CDR1 and CDR2 (germline): SQVTM, ANQGSEA. Trimming left V 5 bases short and J 1 base short, with 8 bases between. The CDR3 is CSVLKENTGELFF. The CDR3 DNA reads TGCAGCGTTTTGAAAGAGAACACCGGGGAGCTGTTTTTT.

The rearrangement links TRBV7-2 to TRBJ2-5, with a tentative D call TRBD2 (7 bases). The CDR3 consists of 14 residues. Germline lookup yields CDR1 SGHTA and CDR2 FQGNSA. Trimming removed 5 bases from V and 7 bases from J, with 17 bases in between. The CDR3 is CASSRLGGAGTQYF. DNA of the CDR3: TGTGCCAGCAGCCGCTTGGGGGGGGCCGGGACCCAGTACTTC.